These 23 T cell receptor beta chains share one sample of origin, sequenced in a study of blood T cell repertoires in COVID-19. Sequenced by immunoSEQ multiplex PCR; TCRdb stores in-frame clones only, minus some. The table shows about 250,000 clones, with under 85% occurring only once. Sequencing input: peripheral blood. These receptors came from a woman in her thirties or forties with active or convalescent COVID-19.

This clone was picked up a small number of times. This chain links TRBV9 with TRBJ2-7; perhaps TRBD2 as D (6 bases). The CDR3 has 13 amino acids. Germline loops: CDR1 SGDLS, CDR2 YYNGEE. Between the trimmed V and J ends, which lost 0 bases and 5 bases, there was a span of 9 bases. The CDR3, as DNA: TGTGCCAGCAGCGTAGACGGAGGGGACGAGCAGTACTTC. Translated, it gives CASSVDGGDEQYF.

The chain combines TRBV19 with TRBJ1-1; 10 nucleotides agree with TRBD1. Germline assignment: CDR1 LNHDA and CDR2 SQIVND (reference sequence). V lost 10 bases to trimming and J lost 1 base; unmatched junction nucleotides: 9. CDR3 length equals 15 residues. The DNA of the CDR3 is TGTGCCATTGGGACAGGGGCGTTGGAGAACACTGAAGCTTTCTTT. It codes for CAIGTGALENTEAFF.

In this sample, this clone turned up a few times. The chain couples TRBV28 to TRBJ1-5; TRBD1 matches at 8 bases. The CDR3 has 15 amino acids. J was trimmed by 3 bases and V by 6 bases; bases with no gene match: 7. Germline values: CDR1 MDHEN, CDR2 SYDVKM. CDR3 loop: CASRHRGTFNQPQHF. CDR3 nucleotides: TGTGCCAGCAGACACAGGGGGACTTTCAATCAGCCCCAGCATTTT.

The V call is TRBV5-4, the J call TRBJ2-1; maybe TRBD2 (6 bases). V was trimmed by 2 bases and J by 2 bases, leaving 8 bases between them. CDR1 and CDR2 (germline): SGHNT, YYREEE (reference sequence). This CDR3 comprises 14 residues. This CDR3 is CASSFGGTYNEQFF. The CDR3 region has the DNA TGTGCCAGCAGCTTTGGGGGGACCTACAATGAGCAGTTCTTC.

The V call is TRBV11-2, the J call TRBJ1-5; a possible D gene is TRBD1 (6 bases). The V gene lost 1 base and the J gene lost 1 base, with 8 bases spanning the gap. CDR1 is SGHAT, CDR2 FQNNGV, per germline. The CDR3 spans 15 residues. CDR3 amino acids: CASSLAGESNQPQHF. The CDR3 coding sequence is TGTGCCAGCAGCTTAGCAGGGGAGAGCAATCAGCCCCAGCATTTT.

A single count supports this clone. V gene TRBV7-9 combines with J gene TRBJ2-6, with 9 bases aligning to TRBD1. CDR1 is SEHNR, CDR2 FQNEAQ, per germline (reference sequence). With 4 bases clipped from V and 4 bases from J, the junction kept 14 bases outside the gene matches. This CDR3 is built from 19 residues. DNA for the CDR3: TGTGCCAGCAGCTCCCCGCTCGCTACAGGGGGCACAGGGGCCAACGTCCTGACTTTC. Its translation: CASSSPLATGGTGANVLTF.

The J gene is TRBJ1-3, the V gene TRBV11-3, with D possibly matching TRBD1 (5 bases). The CDR3 totals 17 residues. CDR1 is SGHNT and CDR2 is YENEEA in the germline V gene. V was clipped by 1 base and J by 0 bases, with 13 bases between them. In nucleotides, the CDR3 is TGTGCCAGCAGCTTAGGTGGCGGGGCCCACTCTGGAAACACCATATATTTT. It translates to CASSLGGGAHSGNTIYF. Together with reference TRBV11-3 and TRBJ1-3, the CDR3 gives the full variable domain: EAGVVQSPRYKIIEKKQPVAFWCNPISGHNTLYWYLQNLGQGPELLIRYENEEAVDDSQLPKDRFSAERLKGVDSTLKIQPAELGDSAVYLCASSLGGGAHSGNTIYFGEGSWLTVV.

The genes are TRBV6-6 and TRBJ2-3; 7 bases line up with TRBD1. Germline V gives CDR1 MNHNY, CDR2 SVGAGI (reference sequence). The CDR3 runs 14 residues. Unmatched junction bases numbered 4, after V lost 5 bases and J lost 2 bases. The CDR3 loop reads CASSKQGPTDTQYF. As DNA, the CDR3 is TGTGCCAGCAGTAAACAGGGGCCCACAGATACGCAGTATTTT.

V is TRBV25-1 and J is TRBJ2-4; D is undetermined. V lost 6 bases to trimming and J lost 6 bases, with 12 bases between them. CDR1 MGHDK and CDR2 SYGVNS come from the germline V gene. The length of the CDR3 is 13 residues. The CDR3 nucleotides read TGTGCCAGCAGCCCCCGGGTCGGAAACATTCAGTACTTC. Amino acid sequence: CASSPRVGNIQYF. The full variable domain, rest sourced from reference TRBV25-1 and TRBJ2-4, is EADIYQTPRYLVIGTGKKITLECSQTMGHDKMYWYQQDPGMELHLIHYSYGVNSTEKGDLSSESTVSRIRTEHFPLTLESARPSHTSQYLCASSPRVGNIQYFGAGTRLSVL.

The chain couples TRBV12-3 or TRBV12-4 to TRBJ2-7; TRBD2 aligns across 7 bases. This CDR3 is 13 amino acids long. The V gene end was trimmed by 5 bases and the J gene end by 2 bases; junction bases not matched to a gene: 3. Here the CDR3 reads CASSRGGTYEQYV. The CDR3, as DNA: TGTGCCAGCAGTCGCGGGGGAACCTACGAGCAGTACGTC.

This clone came up a few times. This chain uses TRBV6-4 with TRBJ2-7; TRBD2 matches at 11 bases. V shed 6 bases, J shed 7 bases, and the junction held 8 bases outside the gene matches. This CDR3 has 14 residues. The V gene's germline CDR1 is MRHNA and CDR2 SNTAGT. The CDR3 sequence is CASSSSGGNAEQYF. As DNA, the CDR3 is TGTGCCAGCAGCTCTAGCGGGGGGAATGCGGAGCAGTACTTC.

This clone was detected only once. The V call is TRBV24-1, the J call TRBJ1-2; D remains ambiguous. The CDR3 sequence is 17 residues long. V was shortened by 6 bases and J by 4 bases, with 23 bases between the two germline ends. Germline V gene lookup returns CDR1 KGHDR and CDR2 SFDVKD. The CDR3 coding sequence is TGTGCCACCAGTCCTAGTACGGGTCCCCCTTTTTCCTATGGCTACACCTTC. Its protein is CATSPSTGPPFSYGYTF.

The chain couples TRBV28 to TRBJ1-5; D unresolved. Germline V lookup: CDR1 MDHEN, CDR2 SYDVKM. The CDR3 length is 13 residues. Trimming took 10 bases from V and 4 from J, leaving 14 bases between them. The CDR3: CATRDSINQPQHF. The CDR3 bases are TGTGCCACTCGGGATAGTATAAATCAGCCCCAGCATTTT.

The gene calls are TRBV10-3 and TRBJ1-2; D unresolved. Germline V gene sequence: CDR1 ENHRY, CDR2 SYGVKD. The CDR3 has 13 residues. Deletions cut 0 bases from V and 3 bases from J, with 5 bases between. CDR3 residues: CAISESSYYGYTF. DNA for the CDR3: TGTGCCATCAGTGAGTCGAGTTACTATGGCTACACCTTC.

This rearrangement joins TRBV3-1 (or the pseudogene TRBV3-2) to TRBJ2-5; 7 bases are shared with TRBD2. This CDR3 has 14 amino acids. CDR1 and CDR2 (germline): LGHDT, YNNKEL (reference sequence). The junction had 6 bases not matched to a gene; V was cut back by 3 bases and J by 5 bases. The CDR3 DNA is TGTGCCAGCAGCCACGGGACTACCCAGGAGACCCAGTACTTC. Its translation is CASSHGTTQETQYF.

This chain connects TRBV25-1 to TRBJ2-1; 10 positions agree with TRBD2. The CDR3 runs 16 residues. Germline loops: CDR1 MGHDK, CDR2 SYGVNS. The V gene end was trimmed by 1 base and the J gene end by 7 bases; junction bases not matched to a gene: 7. The CDR3 loop is CASSELDSGGRNEQFF. CDR3 sequence (DNA): TGTGCCAGCAGTGAATTGGATAGCGGGGGGCGGAATGAGCAGTTCTTC.

In its sample, this clone was seen a few times. V usage is TRBV4-1 and J usage is TRBJ1-5; D is unclear. Trimming pared 0 bases from V and 4 bases from J, leaving 22 bases between. This CDR3 is 19 amino acids long. Per germline, CDR1 MGHRA and CDR2 YSYEKL. The CDR3 loop reads CASSQDGFGVWTGNQPQHF. CDR3 bases: TGCGCCAGCAGCCAAGATGGTTTCGGGGTTTGGACGGGGAATCAGCCCCAGCATTTT.

This clone was seen a handful of times. CDR3 bases: TGTGCCAGCAGCGGGGGGGGACAGGCAGGCACAGATACGCAGTATTTT. Protein: CASSGGGQAGTDTQYF. The V call is TRBV11-2, the J call TRBJ2-3, with D maybe TRBD1 (8 bases). Germline-derived CDR1 and CDR2 are SGHAT and FQNNGV. The CDR3 has 16 residues. Trimming pared 5 bases from V and 1 base from J, leaving 16 bases between. The complete variable domain, with remaining parts taken from reference TRBV11-2 and TRBJ2-3, reads EAGVAQSPRYKIIEKRQSVAFWCNPISGHATLYWYQQILGQGPKLLIQFQNNGVVDDSQLPKDRFSAERLKGVDSTLKIQPAKLEDSAVYLCASSGGGQAGTDTQYFGPGTRLTVL.

The rearrangement joins TRBV14 to TRBJ1-1; 11 positions match TRBD1. The germline V gene encodes CDR1 SGHDN and CDR2 FVKESK. The V and J ends lost 0 bases and 5 bases, in that order; junction bases with no gene match: 8. The CDR3 totals 17 residues. CDR3 residues: CASSQDRPGTGGTEAFF. The CDR3 bases are TGTGCCAGCAGCCAAGATCGACCCGGGACAGGGGGGACTGAAGCTTTCTTT.

J is TRBJ1-1 and V is TRBV5-1; 8 bases are a match to TRBD1. The V gene end was trimmed by 4 bases and the J gene end by 3 bases; junction bases not matched to a gene: 8. The CDR3 loop spans 15 amino acids. CDR1 and CDR2 from the germline V gene are SGHRS and YFSETQ. The CDR3 protein is CASSNGQGPDTEAFF. CDR3 nucleotides: TGCGCCAGCAGCAACGGACAGGGCCCCGACACTGAAGCTTTCTTT.

This clone appeared a few times. This sequence joins TRBV7-9 and TRBJ1-2, with D maybe TRBD1 (6 bases). Germline lookup yields CDR1 SEHNR and CDR2 FQNEAQ (reference sequence). The V end lost 3 bases, the J end lost 2 bases, and 7 bases lay between the germline ends. CDR3 length equals 13 residues. The CDR3 reads CASSFGQNYGYTF. The DNA of the CDR3 is TGTGCCAGCAGCTTTGGACAGAACTATGGCTACACCTTC.

The chain joins TRBV5-1 to TRBJ1-4, with 7 bases fitting TRBD1. The J segment lost 3 bases and the V segment lost 4 bases, leaving 3 bases of the junction unmatched. The CDR3 is made up of 14 amino acids. The germline V gene has CDR1 SGHRS and CDR2 YFSETQ. For the CDR3, the DNA is TGCGCCAGCAGCCCTGGGACAGCTAATGAAAAACTGTTTTTT. It is translated as CASSPGTANEKLFF.

Comment on this clone: The junction and the germline gene differ at one end; a read error may be behind it. J is TRBJ1-4 and V is TRBV4-2, with 7 nucleotides matching TRBD1. The CDR3 is made up of 16 amino acids. CDR1 and CDR2 (germline): LGHNA, YNFKEQ. This chain's CDR3 is CASSLAGTEPNEKLFF. Here the CDR3 DNA reads TGTGCCAGCAGCCTTGCCGGGACAGAGCCTAACGAAAAACTGTTTTTT.